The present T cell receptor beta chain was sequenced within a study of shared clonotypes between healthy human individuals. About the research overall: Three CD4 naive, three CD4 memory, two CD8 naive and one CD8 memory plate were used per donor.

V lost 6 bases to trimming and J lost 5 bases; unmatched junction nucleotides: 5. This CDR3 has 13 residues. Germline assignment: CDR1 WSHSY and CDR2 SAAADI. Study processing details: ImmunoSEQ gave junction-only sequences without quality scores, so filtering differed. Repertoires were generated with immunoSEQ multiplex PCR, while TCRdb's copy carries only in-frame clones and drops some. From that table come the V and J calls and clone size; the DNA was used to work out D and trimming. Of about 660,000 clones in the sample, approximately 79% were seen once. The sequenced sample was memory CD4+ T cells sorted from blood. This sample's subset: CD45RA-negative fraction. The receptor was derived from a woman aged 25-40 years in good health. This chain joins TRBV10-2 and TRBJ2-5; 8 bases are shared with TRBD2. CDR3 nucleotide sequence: TGCGCCAGCAGCGGGAGGGCCGCGGAGACCCAGTACTTC. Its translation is CASSGRAAETQYF.